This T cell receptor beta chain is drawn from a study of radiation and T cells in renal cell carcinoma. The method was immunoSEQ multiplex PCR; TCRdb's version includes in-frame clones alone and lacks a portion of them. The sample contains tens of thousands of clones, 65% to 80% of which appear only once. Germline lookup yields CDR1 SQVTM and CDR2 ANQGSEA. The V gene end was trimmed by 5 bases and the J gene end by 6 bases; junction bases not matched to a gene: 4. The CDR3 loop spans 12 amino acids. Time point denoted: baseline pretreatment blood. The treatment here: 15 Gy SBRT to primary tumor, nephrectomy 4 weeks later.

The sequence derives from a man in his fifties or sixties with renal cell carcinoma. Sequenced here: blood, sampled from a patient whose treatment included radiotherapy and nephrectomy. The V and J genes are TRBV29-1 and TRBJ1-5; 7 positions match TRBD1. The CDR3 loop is CSVQTGPQPQHF. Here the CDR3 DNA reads TGCAGCGTTCAGACAGGGCCTCAGCCCCAGCATTTT.